These 11 T cell receptor beta chains were sequenced from one sample in a study of T cell responses to AZD1222 COVID-19 vaccine. Using immunoSEQ multiplex PCR, the repertoire was profiled, and TCRdb retains in-frame clones only, with some absent. This table has 150,000 to 190,000 clones, around 87% appearing once. The sequences come from peripheral blood, collected 28 days after the second AZD1222 dose. These receptor sequences come from an adult who received the AZD1222 COVID-19 vaccine.

The chain is built from TRBV7-2 and TRBJ2-7; 11 nucleotides line up with TRBD2. V lost 2 bases and J lost 4; bases outside the gene matches: 7. The CDR3 has 16 amino acids. Germline assignment: CDR1 SGHTA and CDR2 FQGNSA. CDR3 DNA sequence: TGTGCCAGCAGCTTAAGGGTAACTAGCGGGAGATACGAGCAGTACTTC. Protein: CASSLRVTSGRYEQYF.

The chain couples TRBV9 to TRBJ2-2, with 7 bases that match TRBD1. The CDR3 is made up of 14 amino acids. The germline V gene encodes CDR1 SGDLS and CDR2 YYNGEE. Unmatched junction bases numbered 2, after V lost 3 bases and J lost 3 bases. The CDR3 nucleotides read TGTGCCAGCAGCGCAGGGGGATACACCGGGGAGCTGTTTTTT. Its protein product is CASSAGGYTGELFF. The complete variable domain, with remaining parts taken from reference TRBV9 and TRBJ2-2, reads DSGVTQTPKHLITATGQRVTLRCSPRSGDLSVYWYQQSLDQGLQFLIQYYNGEERAKGNILERFSAQQFPDLHSELNLSSLELGDSALYFCASSAGGYTGELFFGEGSRLTVL.

This chain joins TRBV25-1 and TRBJ2-1, with D maybe TRBD1 (5 bases). V was trimmed by 1 base and J by 2 bases, leaving 12 bases between them. In germline, CDR1 is MGHDK, CDR2 SYGVNS. The CDR3 consists of 16 residues. Here the CDR3 reads CASSESGREPYNEQFF. CDR3 bases: TGTGCCAGCAGTGAATCGGGCAGGGAACCCTACAATGAGCAGTTCTTC.

The rearrangement uses TRBV5-6 and TRBJ1-5, with D maybe TRBD1 (5 bases). The CDR3 totals 13 residues. The germline gives CDR1 SGHDT, CDR2 YYEEEE. The V end was cut by 0 bases, the J end by 11 bases, with 12 bases between. Written as DNA, the CDR3 is TGTGCCAGCAGCTTGGCGGGGGATGTGACCCAGCATTTT. Translated: CASSLAGDVTQHF. The full variable domain, completed using reference TRBV5-6 and TRBJ1-5, is DAGVTQSPTHLIKTRGQQVTLRCSPKSGHDTVSWYQQALGQGPQFIFQYYEEEERQRGNFPDRFSGHQFPNYSSELNVNALLLGDSALYLCASSLAGDVTQHFGDGTRLSIL.

This clone was found many times. The chain combines TRBV21-1 with TRBJ2-3. TRBV21-1 is recorded as a pseudogene. CDR3 size: 17 residues. The CDR3 DNA follows: TGTGCCCAAATAAGGAAGGGTGATCCTCATAGCACAGATACGCAGTATTTT. As protein: CAQIRKGDPHSTDTQYF.

The chain is built from TRBV18 and TRBJ1-5; D unclear. The CDR3 spans 16 residues. Per the germline V gene, CDR1 is KGHSH and CDR2 is LQKENI. V lost 2 bases and J lost 7, with 18 bases in between. In DNA, the CDR3 is TGTGCCAGCTCACCAAGGGAGAGAGGGCAGAGACAGCCCCAGCATTTT. Translation gives CASSPRERGQRQPQHF. Drawing the rest from reference TRBV18 and TRBJ1-5, the complete variable domain is NAGVMQNPRHLVRRRGQEARLRCSPMKGHSHVYWYRQLPEEGLKFMVYLQKENIIDESGMPKERFSAEFPKEGPSILRIQQVVRGDSAAYFCASSPRERGQRQPQHFGDGTRLSIL.

This clone turned up a few times. This chain links TRBV13 with TRBJ2-3; D is perhaps TRBD1 (8 bases). CDR1 is PRHDT and CDR2 is FYEKMQ in the germline V gene (reference sequence). The CDR3 has 15 amino acids. Trimming cost V 0 bases and J 4 bases, with 11 bases left between them. The CDR3 DNA reads as TGTGCCAGCAGCTTAGGAACAGGGGGGGCAGATACGCAGTATTTT. Its protein product is CASSLGTGGADTQYF. Combining the CDR3 with reference TRBV13 and TRBJ2-3 gives the whole variable domain AAGVIQSPRHLIKEKRETATLKCYPIPRHDTVYWYQQGPGQDPQFLISFYEKMQSDKGSIPDRFSAQQFSDYHSELNMSSLELGDSALYFCASSLGTGGADTQYFGPGTRLTVL.

This chain links TRBV3-1 (or the pseudogene TRBV3-2) with TRBJ1-2, with D tentatively TRBD1 (6 bases). There are 15 residues in the CDR3. V lost 4 bases to trimming and J lost 7 bases, with 19 bases between them. Per the germline V gene, CDR1 is LGHDT and CDR2 is YNNKEL (reference sequence). The CDR3, as DNA: TGTGCCAGCAGCCCCAACAGGGATGGGGTTGGTGGCTACACCTTC. Amino acids: CASSPNRDGVGGYTF.

This clone was counted between two and nine times. The rearrangement links TRBV12-2 to TRBJ2-3; TRBD2 is the table's D call and was not checked against the DNA. TRBV12-2 is marked as a pseudogene. This CDR3 has 17 amino acids. CDR3 in amino acids: CASRFRRGESSTDTQYF. The CDR3 DNA sequence: TGTGCAAGTCGCTTCAGGCGCGGGGAATCTAGCACAGATACGCAGTATTTT.

This rearrangement joins TRBV30 to TRBJ2-5; D ambiguous. There are 10 residues in the CDR3. V lost 5 bases and J 1 base, leaving 2 bases between the germline ends. Germline-derived CDR1 and CDR2 are GTSNPN and SVGIG (reference sequence). CDR3 in DNA: TGTGCCTGGGGCCAAGAGACCCAGTACTTC. Translated, it gives CAWGQETQYF.

V and J are TRBV5-4 and TRBJ2-7, with D unresolved. Trimming removed 4 bases from V and 1 base from J, with 9 bases in between. This CDR3 region has 13 residues. Germline CDR1 SGHNT, CDR2 YYREEE (reference sequence). For the CDR3, the DNA is TGTGCCAGCAGCGTACGTCGGTCCTACGAGCAGTACTTC. Translating gives CASSVRRSYEQYF. The full variable domain, rest sourced from reference TRBV5-4 and TRBJ2-7, is ETGVTQSPTHLIKTRGQQVTLRCSSQSGHNTVSWYQQALGQGPQFIFQYYREEENGRGNFPPRFSGLQFPNYSSELNVNALELDDSALYLCASSVRRSYEQYFGPGTRLTVT.